One and the same sample provided the 31 T cell receptor beta chains below, sequenced in a study of OX40 agonist ivuxolimab in advanced cancers. The assay was immunoSEQ multiplex PCR, and TCRdb's table has in-frame clones only and misses some. The data hold around 70,000 clones, with 92% observed a single time. The specimen comprised CD4+ or CD8+ T cells sorted from blood, sampled in a trial of the OX40 agonist ivuxolimab. These receptors all stem from an adult with an advanced solid tumor such as melanoma, head and neck, liver or kidney cancer.

The J gene is TRBJ1-2, the V gene TRBV7-6, with D possibly matching TRBD1 (5 bases). The CDR3 covers 17 residues. In germline, CDR1 is SGHVS, CDR2 FNYEAQ. Between the trimmed V and J ends, which lost 0 bases and 6 bases, there was a span of 20 bases. DNA of the CDR3: TGTGCCAGCAGCTTAGCAAGGGGCCAAGAACGTGGCGATGGCTACACCTTC. It translates to CASSLARGQERGDGYTF.

This chain joins TRBV9 and TRBJ2-3; D not resolved. CDR3 length: 12 amino acids. V lost 4 bases, J lost 3 bases, and 6 bases lay in between. Germline-derived CDR1 and CDR2 are SGDLS and YYNGEE. CDR3 in amino acids: CASSPYTDTQYF. In nucleotides, the CDR3 is TGTGCCAGCAGCCCATATACAGATACGCAGTATTTT.

The rearrangement uses TRBV25-1 and TRBJ2-3; no reliable D call. Germline lookup yields CDR1 MGHDK and CDR2 SYGVNS. Trimming removed 3 bases from V and 3 bases from J, with 1 base in between. This CDR3 is built from 11 residues. In nucleotides, the CDR3 is TGTGCCAGCAGTGAGACAGATACGCAGTATTTT. This translates into CASSETDTQYF. Drawing the rest from reference TRBV25-1 and TRBJ2-3, the complete variable domain is EADIYQTPRYLVIGTGKKITLECSQTMGHDKMYWYQQDPGMELHLIHYSYGVNSTEKGDLSSESTVSRIRTEHFPLTLESARPSHTSQYLCASSETDTQYFGPGTRLTVL.

The chain couples TRBV30 to TRBJ2-1; tentatively, D is TRBD1 (6 bases). The germline CDR1 and CDR2 sequences are GTSNPN and SVGIG (reference sequence). The CDR3 spans 15 residues. Between the trimmed V and J ends, which lost 3 bases and 5 bases, there was a span of 17 bases. CDR3 nucleotides: TGTGCCTGGAGCAGAAAATGGACAGAAGACAATGAGCAGTTCTTC. Protein: CAWSRKWTEDNEQFF.

The chain couples TRBV5-3 to TRBJ2-3, with D possibly TRBD1 on 5 matching bases. TRBV5-3 is reported as an ORF; its role is uncertain. The CDR3 spans 15 residues. Trimming took off 0 bases at V and 6 bases at J, with 14 bases between the two ends. This CDR3 is CARSLAGARWDTQYF. The DNA of the CDR3 is TGTGCCAGAAGCTTGGCTGGGGCGAGGTGGGATACGCAGTATTTT.

The chain links TRBV6-5 to TRBJ1-1; no reliable D call. The CDR3 has 13 amino acids. Looked up from germline, CDR1 is MNHEY and CDR2 is SVGAGI. The ends were cut back, 4 bases at V and 3 bases at J, with 9 bases in the middle. The CDR3 here is CASSWRDDTEAFF. Written as DNA, the CDR3 is TGTGCCAGCAGTTGGAGGGATGACACTGAAGCTTTCTTT.

V gene TRBV5-1 combines with J gene TRBJ1-1, with a tentative D call TRBD1 (6 bases). Between the trimmed V and J ends, which lost 4 bases and 5 bases, there was a span of 15 bases. CDR1 is SGHRS, CDR2 YFSETQ, per germline. The length of the CDR3 is 14 residues. The CDR3 coding sequence is TGCGCCAGCAGCACCAAACAGGGAAGGACTGAAGCTTTCTTT. This encodes CASSTKQGRTEAFF.

The rearrangement joins TRBV13 to TRBJ2-7; no firm D call. Germline-derived CDR1 and CDR2 are PRHDT and FYEKMQ (reference sequence). The CDR3 has 14 residues. V dropped 1 base and J dropped 3 bases, with 10 bases sitting between them. CDR3 sequence (DNA): TGTGCCAGCAGCTTAGAAGGACGGGTCTACGAGCAGTACTTC. As protein: CASSLEGRVYEQYF.

The chain carries TRBV27 and TRBJ2-5, with 10 nucleotides matching TRBD2. V lost 2 bases to trimming and J lost 7 bases; unmatched junction nucleotides: 1. The germline gives CDR1 MNHEY, CDR2 SMNVEV (reference sequence). This CDR3 contains 13 residues. CDR3 residues: CASSLSGGGTQYF. The CDR3 DNA reads TGTGCCAGCAGTTTAAGCGGGGGGGGGACCCAGTACTTC.

This chain joins TRBV4-1 and TRBJ2-7; D is possibly TRBD2 (6 bases). Per germline, CDR1 MGHRA and CDR2 YSYEKL. V shed 2 bases and J shed 3 bases, with 20 bases lying between them. The CDR3 is 17 amino acids. Here the CDR3 DNA reads TGCGCCAGCAGCCAAACTCCTCTAGCGAAGGGACTCTACGAGCAGTACTTC. This encodes CASSQTPLAKGLYEQYF.

The V and J genes are TRBV4-3 and TRBJ2-7; the D is unclear. CDR3 length equals 16 residues. CDR1 and CDR2 from the germline V gene are LGHNA and YSLEER. V gave up 0 bases and J gave up 2 bases, with 14 bases separating them. The CDR3 loop is CASSQDRAPQTYEQYF. CDR3 nucleotides: TGCGCCAGCAGCCAAGATAGGGCACCCCAAACCTACGAGCAGTACTTC.

V gene TRBV4-1 combines with J gene TRBJ2-7, with a possible D match to TRBD1 (5 bases). Looked up from germline, CDR1 is MGHRA and CDR2 is YSYEKL. This CDR3 is built from 13 residues. Trimming stripped 3 bases from V and 3 bases from J, with 9 bases between. The chain's CDR3 is CASSHTGHYEQYF. CDR3 DNA: TGCGCCAGCAGCCATACAGGACACTACGAGCAGTACTTC.

The rearrangement joins TRBV7-9 to TRBJ2-5; 7 bases agree with TRBD2. The CDR3 runs 15 residues. Per germline, CDR1 SEHNR and CDR2 FQNEAQ (reference sequence). V lost 0 bases and J lost 2; bases outside the gene matches: 3. DNA for the CDR3: TGTGCCAGCAGCTTAGCGATGGGGGGGCAAGAGACCCAGTACTTC. It encodes CASSLAMGGQETQYF.

The V gene is TRBV21-1, the J gene TRBJ1-6. TRBV21-1 is classified as a pseudogene. This CDR3 spans 15 amino acids. CDR3 loop: CALRREVRGNSPLHF. CDR3 sequence (DNA): TGTGCCTTACGTAGGGAGGTCCGGGGCAATTCACCCCTCCACTTT.

The chain uses TRBV19 and TRBJ1-2; D possibly corresponds to TRBD1 (5 bases). Trimming took off 5 bases at V and 2 bases at J, with 21 bases between the two ends. The germline gives CDR1 LNHDA, CDR2 SQIVND (reference sequence). This CDR3 is built from 17 residues. The DNA for the CDR3 is TGTGCCAGTAGTGTCTCTCGACAGAGTCTCCTAAACTATGGCTACACCTTC. Amino acid sequence: CASSVSRQSLLNYGYTF. The full variable domain, in which reference TRBV19 and TRBJ1-2 provide the parts outside the CDR3, is DGGITQSPKYLFRKEGQNVTLSCEQNLNHDAMYWYRQDPGQGLRLIYYSQIVNDFQKGDIAEGYSVSREKKESFPLTVTSAQKNPTAFYLCASSVSRQSLLNYGYTFGSGTRLTVV.

The rearrangement links TRBV4-2 to TRBJ1-6; a possible D gene is TRBD1 (6 bases). The ends were cut back, 1 base at V and 5 bases at J, with 15 bases in the middle. CDR3 length: 17 amino acids. Germline V lookup: CDR1 LGHNA, CDR2 YNFKEQ. This CDR3 is CASSQVEAGVDNSPLHF. The DNA of the CDR3 is TGTGCCAGCAGCCAAGTGGAGGCAGGGGTGGATAATTCACCCCTCCACTTT.

The rearrangement links TRBV27 to TRBJ2-3; 7 nucleotides align to TRBD1. The CDR3 is 17 amino acids. The V segment lost 5 bases and the J segment 1 base; nucleotides outside the gene matches: 12. Germline CDR1 reads MNHEY; CDR2 reads SMNVEV (reference sequence). The CDR3 loop is CASSTYALGQGTDTQYF. CDR3 coding DNA: TGTGCCAGCAGTACATACGCCCTAGGACAGGGCACAGATACGCAGTATTTT.

J is TRBJ2-7 and V is TRBV7-2; 10 positions agree with TRBD1. V lost 5 bases, J lost 2 bases, and 3 bases stayed unmatched. This CDR3 is built from 14 residues. Germline CDR1 is SGHTA and CDR2 is FQGNSA. The CDR3 DNA reads as TGTGCCAGCAGCCCAGGGACAGGGGCCTACGAGCAGTACTTC. Protein sequence: CASSPGTGAYEQYF.

The chain has TRBV7-9 and TRBJ2-1, with 13 bases that match TRBD2. The germline gives CDR1 SEHNR, CDR2 FQNEAQ (reference sequence). Unmatched junction bases numbered 11, after V lost 5 bases and J lost 10 bases. The CDR3 extends over 16 amino acids. The CDR3 nucleotides are TGTGCCAGCAGCACCCCACTAGCGGGGGGGTCGGGCGAGCAGTTCTTC. It specifies CASSTPLAGGSGEQFF.

This chain links TRBV4-2 with TRBJ2-3; D is ambiguous. The CDR3 runs 14 residues. Trimming left V 4 bases short and J 3 bases short, with 11 bases between. Germline V gene sequence: CDR1 LGHNA, CDR2 YNFKEQ. Here the CDR3 reads CASSLSWRTDTQYF. For the CDR3, the DNA is TGTGCCAGCAGCCTATCGTGGCGGACAGATACGCAGTATTTT.

The chain has TRBV6-1 and TRBJ2-7, with D possibly TRBD1 on 6 matching bases. V gave up 1 base and J gave up 3 bases, with 13 bases separating them. Germline values: CDR1 MNHNS, CDR2 SASEGT. The CDR3 consists of 15 residues. Written as DNA, the CDR3 is TGTGCCAGCAGTGAAGAGACAAGGGGGATCTACGAGCAGTACTTC. Translation gives CASSEETRGIYEQYF.

The chain combines TRBV9 with TRBJ2-7; D is possibly TRBD1 (6 bases). The germline V and J ends were trimmed by 4 bases and 3 bases, with 14 bases remaining between them. Germline CDR1 and CDR2: SGDLS and YYNGEE. This CDR3 is 14 amino acids long. CDR3 protein: CASSPNGQLYEQYF. The CDR3 DNA is TGTGCCAGCAGCCCAAACGGACAGCTCTACGAGCAGTACTTC. Supplemented by reference TRBV9 and TRBJ2-7, the full variable domain reads DSGVTQTPKHLITATGQRVTLRCSPRSGDLSVYWYQQSLDQGLQFLIQYYNGEERAKGNILERFSAQQFPDLHSELNLSSLELGDSALYFCASSPNGQLYEQYFGPGTRLTVT.

The chain uses TRBV27 and TRBJ2-1; 10 bases agree with TRBD1. With 7 bases clipped from V and 6 bases from J, the junction kept 9 bases outside the gene matches. The CDR3 is 15 amino acids. From germline, CDR1 is MNHEY and CDR2 SMNVEV (reference sequence). CDR3 protein: CASKRGTGEVNEQFF. The CDR3 bases are TGTGCCAGCAAACGAGGGACAGGGGAGGTCAATGAGCAGTTCTTC.

The chain joins TRBV27 to TRBJ1-1, with a possible D match to TRBD1 (5 bases). The CDR3 runs 13 residues. From germline, CDR1 is MNHEY and CDR2 SMNVEV (reference sequence). V lost 3 bases to trimming and J lost 4 bases, with 9 bases between them. CDR3 nucleotide sequence: TGTGCCAGCAGTTTCGGGGCGGTCACTGAAGCTTTCTTT. It codes for CASSFGAVTEAFF.

Only a few counts were recorded for this clone. The chain couples TRBV9 to TRBJ1-6; 9 bases match TRBD1. Germline V gene sequence: CDR1 SGDLS, CDR2 YYNGEE. This CDR3 has 15 residues. Germline trimming cut 3 bases from V and 7 bases from J; bases unmatched to any gene: 5. For the CDR3, the DNA is TGTGCCAGCAGCGACAGGGGGCTAGGGAATTCACCCCTCCACTTT. Translation: CASSDRGLGNSPLHF. Filled out from reference TRBV9 and TRBJ1-6, the complete variable domain reads DSGVTQTPKHLITATGQRVTLRCSPRSGDLSVYWYQQSLDQGLQFLIQYYNGEERAKGNILERFSAQQFPDLHSELNLSSLELGDSALYFCASSDRGLGNSPLHFGNGTRLTVT.

The sample holds one count of this clone. The chain has TRBV19 and TRBJ1-1, with 9 nucleotides matching TRBD1. The CDR3 spans 15 residues. Germline lookup yields CDR1 LNHDA and CDR2 SQIVND (reference sequence). The ends lost 10 bases at V and 5 bases at J; junction bases unmatched: 14. CDR3 sequence: CATTRDREGETEAFF. The DNA for the CDR3 is TGTGCCACAACGAGGGACAGGGAAGGGGAGACTGAAGCTTTCTTT.

V and J are TRBV9 and TRBJ2-1; tentatively, D is TRBD1 or TRBD2 (5 bases each). Trimming took off 8 bases at V and 7 bases at J, with 16 bases between the two ends. There are 13 residues in the CDR3. Germline V gives CDR1 SGDLS, CDR2 YYNGEE. DNA of the CDR3: TGTGCCAGTTCCGGGACCCCCCCGAATGAGCAGTTCTTC. Protein: CASSGTPPNEQFF.

V usage is TRBV9 and J usage is TRBJ2-7; 7 bases align to TRBD1. CDR3 length: 17 residues. J was trimmed by 2 bases and V by 0 bases; bases with no gene match: 11. Per germline, CDR1 SGDLS and CDR2 YYNGEE. The DNA of the CDR3 is TGTGCCAGCAGCGTAGGGACCGAGGGGACAGCCCCCTACGAGCAGTACTTC. Translated: CASSVGTEGTAPYEQYF.

The V call is TRBV27, the J call TRBJ1-5, with unresolved D. Germline V gives CDR1 MNHEY, CDR2 SMNVEV (reference sequence). Trimming stripped 6 bases from V and 4 bases from J, with 10 bases between. The CDR3 spans 13 residues. The CDR3 spells CASSHVGNQPQHF. The CDR3 bases are TGTGCCAGCAGCCATGTGGGTAATCAGCCCCAGCATTTT.

The chain has TRBV7-9 and TRBJ2-1, with D unresolved. Germline assignment: CDR1 SEHNR and CDR2 FQNEAQ (reference sequence). The CDR3 sequence is 12 residues long. V shed 5 bases and J shed 9 bases, with 11 bases lying between them. The CDR3 protein is CASSPPYGEQFF. The CDR3 bases are TGTGCCAGCAGCCCTCCGTACGGTGAGCAGTTCTTC.

On this clone itself: The sample holds other DNA sequences that translate to the same CDR3. CDR3 loop: CASSLGAGNTEAFF. DNA for the CDR3: TGTGCCAGCAGCTTAGGGGCAGGGAACACTGAAGCTTTCTTT. V gene TRBV7-9 combines with J gene TRBJ1-1, with D unclear. Germline V gene data show CDR1 as SEHNR and CDR2 as FQNEAQ (reference sequence). The CDR3 has 14 residues. V was clipped by 1 base and J by 1 base, with 7 bases between them. Full variable domain (missing parts from reference TRBV7-9 and TRBJ1-1): DTGVSQNPRHKITKRGQNVTFRCDPISEHNRLYWYRQTLGQGPEFLTYFQNEAQLEKSRLLSDRFSAERPKGSFSTLEIQRTEQGDSAMYLCASSLGAGNTEAFFGQGTRLTVV.